The 28 T cell receptor beta chains listed next were all sequenced from one sample in a study of blood T cell repertoires in COVID-19. Generated by immunoSEQ multiplex PCR, the TCRdb table keeps only in-frame clones and is missing some. This table holds about 400,000 clones, around 90% found once. Input material: PBMCs or T cells enriched from blood (not recorded which). These receptors all stem from a woman in her thirties or forties with acute COVID-19.

The chain has TRBV5-1 and TRBJ2-4, with TRBD1 matching over 9 bases. J was trimmed by 8 bases and V by 3 bases; bases with no gene match: 12. Germline V gene lookup returns CDR1 SGHRS and CDR2 YFSETQ. This CDR3 has 16 residues. CDR3 DNA sequence: TGCGCCAGCAGCTCCCCGGACAGGGGAGCTTCGGACATTCAGTACTTC. Amino acids: CASSSPDRGASDIQYF.

The V and J genes are TRBV5-1 and TRBJ1-5; D is possibly TRBD1 (5 bases). The CDR3 is 14 residues long. Germline loops: CDR1 SGHRS, CDR2 YFSETQ. Trimming pared 0 bases from V and 7 bases from J, leaving 11 bases between. In DNA form, the CDR3 reads TGCGCCAGCAGCTTGGCCCAGGGAGGCCAGCCCCAGCATTTT. It specifies CASSLAQGGQPQHF.

The V call is TRBV3-1 (or the pseudogene TRBV3-2), the J call TRBJ2-5; D may be TRBD2 (6 bases). The CDR3 runs 15 residues. CDR1 LGHDT and CDR2 YNNKEL come from the germline V gene (reference sequence). Trimming removed 3 bases at V and 5 bases at J, with 16 bases between. DNA of the CDR3: TGTGCCAGCAGCCACAGCACCCCACGGGGGGAGACCCAGTACTTC. It codes for CASSHSTPRGETQYF.

This chain links TRBV14 with TRBJ2-2; 11 bases fit TRBD2. CDR1 is SGHDN and CDR2 is FVKESK in the germline V gene. This CDR3 region has 16 residues. With V trimmed by 2 bases and J by 4 bases, 3 bases remained unmatched. The DNA for the CDR3 is TGTGCCAGCAGCCAAAGACTAGCGGGGCCCACCGGGGAGCTGTTTTTT. Amino acids: CASSQRLAGPTGELFF.

The chain couples TRBV19 to TRBJ2-1, with TRBD2 matching 13 bases. Germline CDR1 is LNHDA and CDR2 is SQIVND (reference sequence). Germline trimming cut 0 bases from V and 2 bases from J; bases unmatched to any gene: 4. CDR3 length equals 18 residues. In DNA form, the CDR3 reads TGTGCCAGTAGTATAGAGACTAGCGGGGGGTATCCCTACAATGAGCAGTTCTTC. Translated, it gives CASSIETSGGYPYNEQFF.

The chain employs TRBV7-8 and TRBJ2-2; possibly TRBD1 for D (5 bases). The V end was cut by 1 base, the J end by 4 bases, with 19 bases between. This CDR3 has 18 residues. Germline assignment: CDR1 SGHVS and CDR2 FQNEAQ. The CDR3 DNA reads TGTGCCAGCAGCTTAGGGAGCCTTCGACAGCCTCCCACCGGGGAGCTGTTTTTT. Translating it yields CASSLGSLRQPPTGELFF.

The V gene is TRBV6-5, the J gene TRBJ2-7; 8 bases fit TRBD1. V shed 5 bases and J 0 bases; nucleotides not matched to a gene: 3. This CDR3 comprises 14 residues. Germline V lookup: CDR1 MNHEY, CDR2 SVGAGI. In DNA, the CDR3 is TGTGCCAGCAGTACAGGGGGGAGCTCCTACGAGCAGTACTTC. The encoded protein is CASSTGGSSYEQYF.

The chain couples TRBV20-1 to TRBJ2-3, with 8 bases aligning to TRBD2. The CDR3 loop spans 14 amino acids. Trimming at V came to 3 bases and at J to 2 bases, leaving 4 bases not matched to a gene. Germline values: CDR1 DFQATT, CDR2 SNEGSKA (reference sequence). The CDR3 DNA reads as TGCAGTGCTAGTAGCGGGGAGATCACAGATACGCAGTATTTT. It yields the protein CSASSGEITDTQYF.

The chain employs TRBV6-5 and TRBJ2-2, with TRBD1 matching 9 bases. Germline V gene lookup returns CDR1 MNHEY and CDR2 SVGAGI. The CDR3 length is 13 residues. The V gene end was trimmed by 11 bases and the J gene end by 5 bases; junction bases not matched to a gene: 6. CDR3 sequence: CAVTGGATGELFF. CDR3 nucleotides: TGTGCCGTCACAGGGGGCGCAACCGGGGAGCTGTTTTTT.

This clone was recorded once. The rearrangement uses TRBV20-1 and TRBJ1-1; D is ambiguous. Germline V gene data show CDR1 as DFQATT and CDR2 as SNEGSKA (reference sequence). The CDR3 totals 11 residues. V was pared by 0 bases and J by 10 bases, with 9 bases between. The CDR3 is CSARDARGAFF. CDR3 nucleotide sequence: TGCAGTGCTAGAGATGCGCGTGGAGCTTTCTTT.

J is TRBJ1-1 and V is TRBV3-1 (or the pseudogene TRBV3-2); the match to TRBD1 covers 7 bases. Germline assignment: CDR1 LGHDT and CDR2 YNNKEL (reference sequence). After removal of 7 bases from V and 1 base from J, the junction contained 3 bases not matched to a gene. The CDR3 totals 13 residues. The CDR3 DNA is TGTGCCAGCACGGGACAGAGGAACACTGAAGCTTTCTTT. Protein sequence: CASTGQRNTEAFF.

V and J are TRBV5-1 and TRBJ1-5, with D maybe TRBD1 (6 bases). Trimming left V 4 bases short and J 0 bases short, with 14 bases between. Per the germline V gene, CDR1 is SGHRS and CDR2 is YFSETQ. The CDR3 length is 16 residues. In DNA form, the CDR3 reads TGCGCCAGCAGCCCGGGGACAACTTATAGCAATCAGCCCCAGCATTTT. Translation gives CASSPGTTYSNQPQHF.

The rearrangement uses TRBV3-1 (or the pseudogene TRBV3-2) and TRBJ2-1; 7 positions match TRBD2. The junction had 3 bases not matched to a gene; V was cut back by 5 bases and J by 5 bases. This CDR3 is 13 amino acids long. Looked up from germline, CDR1 is LGHDT and CDR2 is YNNKEL (reference sequence). The chain's CDR3 is CASSGGVNNEQFF. The DNA of the CDR3 is TGTGCCAGCAGCGGGGGGGTGAACAATGAGCAGTTCTTC.

The chain is built from TRBV9 and TRBJ2-1; D might be TRBD2 (6 bases). Germline loops: CDR1 SGDLS, CDR2 YYNGEE. Trimming took 4 bases from V and 8 from J, leaving 13 bases between them. The CDR3 is 13 amino acids. The CDR3 nucleotides read TGTGCCAGCAGCTGGGGGTGGGAGGATGAGCAGTTCTTC. Residues: CASSWGWEDEQFF.

V usage is TRBV5-6 and J usage is TRBJ2-5; D unresolved. The CDR3 contains 15 residues. Trimming removed 0 bases from V and 2 bases from J, with 11 bases in between. Germline V gene sequence: CDR1 SGHDT, CDR2 YYEEEE. The CDR3: CASSLVGSKQETQYF. Here the CDR3 DNA reads TGTGCCAGCAGCTTGGTGGGCTCAAAACAAGAGACCCAGTACTTC.

J is TRBJ2-5 and V is TRBV23-1; the match to TRBD1 covers 7 bases. TRBV23-1 is recorded as an ORF, its role being uncertain. This CDR3 is 10 amino acids long. The junction had 4 bases not matched to a gene; V was cut back by 9 bases and J by 9 bases. The CDR3: CARTGIPQYF. CDR3 DNA: TGCGCCAGGACAGGGATCCCCCAGTACTTC.

The rearrangement uses TRBV5-6 and TRBJ2-7, with D possibly being TRBD1 (7 bases). V was trimmed by 0 bases and J by 6 bases, leaving 19 bases between them. The CDR3 extends over 16 amino acids. CDR1 is SGHDT, CDR2 YYEEEE, per germline. CDR3 sequence reads: CASSLEDSRQGGEQYF. The CDR3 bases are TGTGCCAGCAGCTTGGAGGATAGCCGCCAGGGGGGCGAGCAGTACTTC.

The gene calls are TRBV6-5 and TRBJ2-7, with 7 bases matching TRBD2. CDR1 and CDR2 from the germline V gene are MNHEY and SVGAGI. The CDR3 is 13 amino acids. The junction had 11 bases not matched to a gene; V was cut back by 8 bases and J by 7 bases. The CDR3 DNA reads as TGTGCCAGCTCGGGCCCCCGGGGAGGGGAGCAGTACTTC. This encodes CASSGPRGGEQYF.

The V and J genes are TRBV24-1 and TRBJ2-2; D remains unclear. The V end lost 5 bases, the J end lost 0 bases, and 9 bases lay between the germline ends. CDR3 size: 15 residues. Germline CDR1 reads KGHDR; CDR2 reads SFDVKD. CDR3 residues: CATSGTETNTGELFF. In DNA form, the CDR3 reads TGTGCCACCAGTGGAACGGAGACGAACACCGGGGAGCTGTTTTTT.

V usage is TRBV7-9 and J usage is TRBJ2-4, with a possible D match to TRBD1 (6 bases). V was shortened by 4 bases and J by 3 bases, with 16 bases between the two germline ends. This CDR3 has 16 residues. Germline CDR1 and CDR2: SEHNR and FQNEAQ (reference sequence). CDR3 DNA sequence: TGTGCCAGCAGCTGGACAGCTAGTATTGACAAAAACATTCAGTACTTC. Its translation: CASSWTASIDKNIQYF.

This clone has only one observation. The chain uses TRBV29-1 and TRBJ2-3, with TRBD1 matching over 8 bases. The junction had 5 bases not matched to a gene; V was cut back by 7 bases and J by 2 bases. The germline gives CDR1 SQVTM, CDR2 ANQGSEA. The CDR3 runs 13 residues. Here the CDR3 reads CSARGLNTDTQYF. CDR3 coding DNA: TGCAGCGCCAGGGGGCTAAACACAGATACGCAGTATTTT.

Only one count was recorded for this clone. The V call is TRBV7-9, the J call TRBJ1-6; D is possibly TRBD1 (5 bases). Germline V gene sequence: CDR1 SEHNR, CDR2 FQNEAQ (reference sequence). This CDR3 spans 16 amino acids. The ends were cut back, 0 bases at V and 9 bases at J, with 15 bases in the middle. Here the CDR3 reads CASSLAVGRQGSPLHF. In DNA form, the CDR3 reads TGTGCCAGCAGCTTAGCGGTTGGGAGGCAGGGTTCACCCCTCCACTTT.

The chain combines TRBV6-5 with TRBJ1-1, with a tentative D call TRBD1 (5 bases). The CDR3 runs to 14 residues. CDR1 and CDR2 from the germline V gene are MNHEY and SVGAGI. The ends were cut back, 7 bases at V and 6 bases at J, with 18 bases in the middle. The CDR3 reads CASTHADSIAEAFF. CDR3 nucleotide sequence: TGTGCCAGCACCCACGCTGACAGTATAGCTGAAGCTTTCTTT.

The CDR3 coding sequence is TGCGCCAGCAGTGCCGAACGGGGGGGCTTCAATGAGCAGTTCTTC. Translation: CASSAERGGFNEQFF. The gene calls are TRBV10-1 and TRBJ2-1; 8 positions agree with TRBD2. The J segment lost 6 bases and the V segment lost 4 bases, leaving 8 bases of the junction unmatched. Germline-derived CDR1 and CDR2 are WNHNN and SYGVQD (reference sequence). This CDR3 has 15 residues.

The rearrangement joins TRBV10-3 to TRBJ2-3, with a possible D match to TRBD1 (5 bases). Germline V gives CDR1 ENHRY, CDR2 SYGVKD. V lost 2 bases, J lost 2 bases, and 8 bases lay in between. The CDR3 sequence is 14 residues long. CDR3 loop: CAISETRDTDTQYF. DNA of the CDR3: TGTGCCATCAGTGAGACCAGGGACACAGATACGCAGTATTTT.

The CDR3 DNA is TGTGCCAGTAGTATAGAGATCCGGGGGGCTCCCAATCAGCCCCAGCATTTT. Its translation: CASSIEIRGAPNQPQHF. V gene TRBV19 combines with J gene TRBJ1-5; a possible D gene is TRBD1 (6 bases). CDR3 size: 17 residues. V was pared by 0 bases and J by 3 bases, with 15 bases between. The germline CDR1 and CDR2 sequences are LNHDA and SQIVND (reference sequence). The full variable domain, with the rest looked up from reference TRBV19 and TRBJ1-5, is DGGITQSPKYLFRKEGQNVTLSCEQNLNHDAMYWYRQDPGQGLRLIYYSQIVNDFQKGDIAEGYSVSREKKESFPLTVTSAQKNPTAFYLCASSIEIRGAPNQPQHFGDGTRLSIL.

The chain links TRBV4-2 to TRBJ2-1, with 13 nucleotides matching TRBD2. V shed 0 bases and J 9 bases; nucleotides not matched to a gene: 17. Germline V gene sequence: CDR1 LGHNA, CDR2 YNFKEQ. This CDR3 is 20 amino acids long. The CDR3 region is CASSQDFEVGTSGVICEQFF. The DNA of the CDR3 is TGTGCCAGCAGCCAAGATTTTGAGGTCGGGACTAGCGGGGTTATATGTGAGCAGTTCTTC.

This chain uses TRBV9 with TRBJ1-6, with 7 bases lining up with TRBD1. V was clipped by 4 bases and J by 7 bases; unmatched bases: 8. The length of the CDR3 is 15 residues. Per germline, CDR1 SGDLS and CDR2 YYNGEE. The CDR3 DNA is TGTGCCAGCAGCTCAACCGGGACAGAGAATTCACCCCTCCACTTT. It specifies CASSSTGTENSPLHF.